One sample yielded the 8 T cell receptor beta chains listed below, sequenced in a study of blood T cells in healthy people across ages. A second PCR of roughly 7 to 11 cycles used a sample-barcoded 5' primer and a J-beta primer mix. Each CDR3 protein gets one entry after TCRdb re-called the 5' RACE reads with MiXCR. The table records hundreds of thousands of distinct CDR3 sequences, about 30% of them present only once. Sequenced input: blood. The origin of the receptors is a woman of 80 years or more in good health.

The chain uses TRBV20-1 and TRBJ1-5; D remains ambiguous. In germline, CDR1 is DFQATT, CDR2 SNEGSKA (reference sequence). V dropped 2 bases and J dropped 4 bases, with 9 bases sitting between them. This CDR3 has 13 residues. In nucleotides, the CDR3 is TGCAGTGCTAGAATGTTCTGGAATCAGCCCCAGCATTTT. Translation: CSARMFWNQPQHF.

The count of this clonotype is one. It may be a read error: a sequence one base away is much more abundant. The chain recombines TRBV29-1 with TRBJ2-7; D perhaps matches TRBD1 (6 bases). Germline values: CDR1 SQVTM, CDR2 ANQGSEA. V lost 4 bases and J lost 2, with 12 bases in between. The CDR3 length is 13 residues. CDR3 loop: CSVVGRGTYEQYF. The CDR3 DNA reads TGCAGCGTTGTAGGTAGGGGGACCTACGAGCAGTACTTC.

This clonotype has a count of ten or more. The rearrangement uses TRBV27 and TRBJ2-3; a possible D gene is TRBD1 (6 bases). Per the germline V gene, CDR1 is MNHEY and CDR2 is SMNVEV (reference sequence). Trimming took 4 bases from V and 4 from J, leaving 9 bases between them. CDR3 length equals 13 residues. CDR3: CASSSQGSDTQYF. CDR3 nucleotide sequence: TGTGCCAGCAGTTCGCAGGGGTCAGATACGCAGTATTTT.

In this sample, this clonotype turned up a few times. One end of the junction varies from germline; a read error may be responsible. This sequence joins TRBV19 and TRBJ2-5, with 7 bases fitting TRBD1. The germline CDR1 and CDR2 sequences are LNHDA and SQIVND (reference sequence). This CDR3 has 14 amino acids. The CDR3 spells CASSKGQLQETQYF. The CDR3 DNA is TGTGCCAGCAGTAAGGGACAGCTCCAAGAGACCCAGTACTTC.

This clonotype was picked up many times. The gene calls are TRBV7-2 and TRBJ1-2; D ambiguous. Germline CDR1 reads SGHTA; CDR2 reads FQGNSA. This CDR3 spans 14 amino acids. Trimming removed 1 base from V and 2 bases from J, with 8 bases in between. The CDR3 spells CASSLGRLNYGYTF. CDR3 in DNA: TGTGCCAGCAGCTTAGGACGGCTAAACTATGGCTACACCTTC.

This clonotype occurred a few times. The chain is built from TRBV29-1 and TRBJ1-5; D may be TRBD1 (5 bases). Per the germline V gene, CDR1 is SQVTM and CDR2 is ANQGSEA. This CDR3 region has 14 residues. V was shortened by 4 bases and J by 2 bases, with 12 bases between the two germline ends. The CDR3 bases are TGCAGCGTTGTTGTGGGGCGGGGCAATCAGCCCCAGCATTTT. It codes for CSVVVGRGNQPQHF.

There are many counts of this clonotype. This sequence joins TRBV4-3 and TRBJ1-2; the match to TRBD1 covers 9 bases. The CDR3 has 13 amino acids. V lost 5 bases and J lost 6; bases outside the gene matches: 4. Germline assignment: CDR1 LGHNA and CDR2 YSLEER. CDR3: CASSFTGGDGYTF. For the CDR3, the DNA is TGCGCCAGCAGCTTCACAGGGGGCGATGGCTACACCTTC.

This clonotype was seen more than once but under ten times. Germline is not matched at one junction end, which may reflect a read error. The rearrangement joins TRBV5-1 to TRBJ2-1, with D possibly being TRBD2 (7 bases). The V gene's germline CDR1 is SGHRS and CDR2 YFSETQ. There are 17 residues in the CDR3. CDR3 amino acids: CVSSSNPLAGARNEQFF. The CDR3 nucleotides are TGCGTCAGCAGCTCGAACCCACTGGCGGGGGCCCGGAATGAGCAGTTCTTC.